The source of this T cell receptor (beta chain) is a study of read filtering for tumor transcriptome and immune sequencing. The wider study: Revised staging placed eight or nine patients in R-ISS I, 15 to 20 in II, roughly 7 in III. Whole-transcriptome libraries were prepared after DNase treatment.

V was trimmed by 6 bases and J by 0 bases, leaving 15 bases between them. The germline V gene encodes CDR1 SQVTM and CDR2 ANQGSEA. The CDR3 loop spans 15 amino acids. Study-level results: Without single-read clonotypes, shared clonotype proportions correlated more between IR-seq and RNA-seq.

This clonotype was counted ten times or more. The antigen is unknown. From about 0.4 ug of RNA, a library with molecular barcoded alpha/delta and beta/gamma adaptors was made. TCRdb independently ran MiXCR on the reads; one entry per CDR3 protein. The table has tens of thousands of distinct CDR3 sequences, over 11% seen once. Sequenced sample: a population of CD138-negative cells sorted from bone marrow. This chain joins TRBV29-1 and TRBJ1-5; D is possibly TRBD1 (5 bases). The sequence was obtained from a donor at least 40 years old with multiple myeloma. DNA of the CDR3: TGCAGCGTCCAAGCAGGGAAGCATAGCAATCAGCCCCAGCATTTT. Translation: CSVQAGKHSNQPQHF.